This is a list of T cell receptor beta chains from one sample in a study of T cells after yellow fever vaccination. Each CDR3 protein gets one entry after TCRdb re-called the 5' RACE reads with MiXCR. The sample includes 170,000 or so distinct CDR3 sequences, approximately 6.2% of them seen just once. Sequenced here: CD4+ T cells sorted from PBMCs, sampled on the day of the first yellow fever vaccination. The receptor source for this set is a man younger than 30 who received the YFV17D yellow fever vaccine. Both conserved end residues are part of each CDR3. D genes are given only for firm matches. Clone size is shown for a subset of rows, as once, few, many or a class of expanded clone.

-,many,TRBV7-9,TRBJ2-3,TGTGCCAGCAGCTTAGCAGGCCTGAAAGCAGATACGCAGTATTTT,CASSLAGLKADTQYF
TRBD2,few,TRBV11-1,TRBJ2-5,TGTGCCAGCAGCTTTACACCCGGGACTAGCGGGGGGTTCGGGGAGACCCAGTACTTC,CASSFTPGTSGGFGETQYF
-,many,TRBV5-1,TRBJ1-1,TGCGCCAGCAGCGGGGCAGGCGGAACTGAAGCTTTCTTT,CASSGAGGTEAFF
-,many,TRBV5-1,TRBJ1-1,TGCGCCAGCAGCTTATCAGGCACTGAAGCTTTCTTT,CASSLSGTEAFF
TRBD2,-,TRBV29-1,TRBJ2-7,TGCAGCGTTAGGGACTACTACGAGCAGTACTTC,CSVRDYYEQYF
TRBD1,many,TRBV5-1,TRBJ1-1,TGCGCCAGCAGGGGTTCAGTCCGGGACAGGGCTGAAGCTTTCTTT,CASRGSVRDRAEAFF
-,-,TRBV25-1,TRBJ2-5,TGTGCCAGCAGTGAGGCCCCGTCGTTCCAAGAGACCCAGTACTTC,CASSEAPSFQETQYF
-,-,TRBV19,TRBJ2-3,TGTGCCAGTAGTCAGAACTCAGGGATTAGCACAGATACGCAGTATTTT,CASSQNSGISTDTQYF
-,-,TRBV5-6,TRBJ2-1,TGTGCCAGCAGCTTCCCTCGGTATGACAATGAGCAGTTCTTC,CASSFPRYDNEQFF
TRBD1,many,TRBV10-3,TRBJ2-2,TGTGCCATCAGAGTGGGACAGGACGCGGAGCTGTTTTTT,CAIRVGQDAELFF
TRBD2,-,TRBV6-2/TRBV6-3,TRBJ2-1,TGTGCCAGCACCGAATGGCGGGGGAATGAGCAGTTCTTC,CASTEWRGNEQFF
TRBD1,-,TRBV15,TRBJ2-3,TGTGCCACCAGCAGAGATTCTCGTTGGGACTCTGGTCCAGGGGGCATCACAGATACGCAGTATTTT,CATSRDSRWDSGPGGITDTQYF
TRBD1,many,TRBV2,TRBJ2-7,TGTGCCAGCATTCTCACAGGGGCCTCCTACGAGCAGTACTTC,CASILTGASYEQYF
-,many,TRBV4-1,TRBJ2-1,TGCGCCAGCAGCCAAGAGAGGGACACCAGCTCCTACAATGAGCAGTTCTTC,CASSQERDTSSYNEQFF
-,many,TRBV5-5,TRBJ1-5,TGTGCCAGCAGCTCGTTCGGGCAGCCCCAGCATTTT,CASSSFGQPQHF
-,many,TRBV4-3,TRBJ2-2,TGCGCCAGCAGCCAAGTGGGCAGCCCAACGAACACCGGGGAGCTGTTTTTT,CASSQVGSPTNTGELFF
-,-,TRBV4-3,TRBJ1-2,TGCGCCAGCAGCCAAGGATATAACTATGGCTACACCTTC,CASSQGYNYGYTF
TRBD2,-,TRBV5-5,TRBJ2-1,TGTGCCAGCAGCTTGTTACAGCGGGGCTCCTACAATGAGCAGTTCTTC,CASSLLQRGSYNEQFF
-,-,TRBV7-6,TRBJ2-5,TGTGCCAGCAACCCGGGCACACAAGAGACCCAGTACTTC,CASNPGTQETQYF
-,-,TRBV6-1,TRBJ2-7,TGTGCCAGCAACCTACCGGGGGAATTGGACGAGCAGTACTTC,CASNLPGELDEQYF
TRBD1,many,TRBV12-3/TRBV12-4,TRBJ1-5,TGTGCCAGCAGACCGGGACAGGGTTTTCAGCCCCAGCATTTT,CASRPGQGFQPQHF
-,few,TRBV4-3,TRBJ2-5,TGCGCCAGCAGCCCCACCGGAACAGTGCGAGAGACCCAGTACTTC,CASSPTGTVRETQYF
-,few,TRBV7-2,TRBJ2-5,TGTGCCAGCAGCTTGTTTGAAAAAGAGACCCAGTACTTC,CASSLFEKETQYF
-,many,TRBV5-1,TRBJ1-1,TGCGCCAGCAGCTTGGCGGCAGGGGTGAACACTGAAGCTTTCTTT,CASSLAAGVNTEAFF
-,many,TRBV2,TRBJ1-3,TGTGCCAGCAGGGTGATGCCTTCTGGAAACACCATATATTTT,CASRVMPSGNTIYF
TRBD1,many,TRBV4-1,TRBJ1-2,TGCGCCAGCAGCCAAGAGACAGGGGCCTATGGCTACACCTTC,CASSQETGAYGYTF
TRBD1,few,TRBV28,TRBJ1-5,TGTGCCAGCAGTCCGCCCAGGGGGCTGAGATCCAATCAGCCCCAGCATTTT,CASSPPRGLRSNQPQHF
TRBD2,-,TRBV5-1,TRBJ2-3,TGCGCCAGCAGCTTGGCCGCGAGCGGGGGGTGTGATACGCAGTATTTT,CASSLAASGGCDTQYF
TRBD2,many,TRBV9,TRBJ2-7,TGTGCCAGCAGCGTAAGCGGGGCGGAGGGCATCGAGCAGTACTTC,CASSVSGAEGIEQYF
-,few,TRBV30,TRBJ2-5,TGTGCCTGGAGTGTACCCGCAGGCCAAGAGACCCAGTACTTC,CAWSVPAGQETQYF
TRBD1,many,TRBV9,TRBJ1-6,TGTGCCAGCAGCGAGACAGGGTGGATTTCACCCCTCCACTTT,CASSETGWISPLHF
TRBD1,-,TRBV7-2,TRBJ2-2,TGTGCCAGCAGCCCGGGGACAGCCCTTAACACCGGGGAGCTGTTTTTT,CASSPGTALNTGELFF
-,few,TRBV5-6,TRBJ1-2,TGTGCCAGCGTGGGGGAGGGTTCAATGGCGGGCTACACCTTC,CASVGEGSMAGYTF
-,-,TRBV2,TRBJ2-1,TGTGCCAGCAGTGGGCGGGGCTACAATGAGCAGTTCTTC,CASSGRGYNEQFF
TRBD1,-,TRBV3-1,TRBJ1-2,TGTGCCAGCAGCCCACAGGGGGTGAGCACTAACTATGGCTACACCTTC,CASSPQGVSTNYGYTF
-,-,TRBV5-1,TRBJ2-5,TGCGCCAGCAGCATAGGGGGGACGAAGACCCAGTACTTC,CASSIGGTKTQYF
-,many,TRBV7-9,TRBJ2-5,TGTGCCAGCAGCTTGGGTATTTGGGAGGTGGAAGAGACCCAGTACTTC,CASSLGIWEVEETQYF
-,few,TRBV24-1,TRBJ2-3,TGTGCCACCAGTGACCCTCGGGGAGTGCCCGATACGCAGTATTTT,CATSDPRGVPDTQYF
TRBD2,few,TRBV6-1,TRBJ2-1,TGTGCCAGCAGTGAGGGGACCGGGGGGAGATCCTACAATGAGCAGTTCTTC,CASSEGTGGRSYNEQFF
TRBD1,many,TRBV20-1,TRBJ1-1,TGCAGTGCTCGAGACAGGGGGCGGATGAACACTGAAGCTTTCTTT,CSARDRGRMNTEAFF
TRBD1,-,TRBV6-1,TRBJ1-4,TGTGCCAGCAGACTGACAGGGGGGGGTGAAAAACTGTTTTTT,CASRLTGGGEKLFF
-,few,TRBV20-1,TRBJ1-2,TGCAGTGCTCTCCCAGATGGTTTGGGGCTCTCAGGCTACACCTTC,CSALPDGLGLSGYTF
-,-,TRBV7-8,TRBJ1-3,TGTGCCAGCAGCTTAGACAGGGCGTTTGGAAACACCATATATTTT,CASSLDRAFGNTIYF
-,many,TRBV12-3/TRBV12-4,TRBJ1-5,TGTGCCAGCAGTTTTCAACCTCAGCCCCAGCATTTT,CASSFQPQPQHF
-,many,TRBV12-3/TRBV12-4,TRBJ1-1,TGTGCCAGCAGTTTGACGGGCGGGGCGGCTTTCTTT,CASSLTGGAAFF
TRBD1,many,TRBV20-1,TRBJ2-7,TGCAGTGCCACAGGGGGCAAGGACGAGCAGTACTTC,CSATGGKDEQYF
-,many,TRBV5-5,TRBJ2-7,TGTGCCAGCAGGCTTGGGGGCCAGGGACTTTTCAACGCCGAGCAGTACTTC,CASRLGGQGLFNAEQYF
-,few,TRBV7-2,TRBJ2-1,TGTGCCAGCAGCTTATATTACCTGCGCGGTGAGCAGTTCTTC,CASSLYYLRGEQFF
TRBD2,few,TRBV5-1,TRBJ2-3,TGCGCCAGCAGGTTTCCTAGCGGGGGGGAAGATACGCAGTATTTT,CASRFPSGGEDTQYF
TRBD2,few,TRBV19,TRBJ2-1,TGTGCCAGTAGTCCCGCGGGGGGGCCGGTTGAGCAGTTCTTC,CASSPAGGPVEQFF
-,many,TRBV3-1,TRBJ2-3,TGTGCCAGCAGCCTTCCGGAGGCAAAAGATACGCAGTATTTT,CASSLPEAKDTQYF
TRBD2,many,TRBV4-2,TRBJ2-1,TGTGCCAGCAGCCAGCGGGGGGGAAATGAGCAGTTCTTC,CASSQRGGNEQFF
TRBD1,few,TRBV7-7,TRBJ2-5,TGTGCTAGCAGCCCGATGGCTACGACAGGGCAAGAGACCCAGTACTTC,CASSPMATTGQETQYF
-,many,TRBV5-1,TRBJ2-5,TGCGCCAGCAGCTTGCAGGGTTTCGAGACCCAGTACTTC,CASSLQGFETQYF
-,-,TRBV7-3,TRBJ2-7,TGTGCCAGCAGCTTAGCTCGGGGCAGATCCTACGAGCAGTACTTC,CASSLARGRSYEQYF
-,many,TRBV5-1,TRBJ2-1,TGCGCCAGCAGCTTGGAAAGAATTGGGCAGTTCTTC,CASSLERIGQFF
-,few,TRBV27,TRBJ1-5,TGTGCCAGCAGTTACGGTCAGTTTGATCAGCCCCAGCATTTT,CASSYGQFDQPQHF
-,many,TRBV5-1,TRBJ2-2,TGCGCCAGCAGCGACGTCCTGAACACCGGGGAGCTGTTTTTT,CASSDVLNTGELFF
-,many,TRBV18,TRBJ2-5,TGTGCCAGCTCACCACGGGGGGTTTGGCAAGAGACCCAGTACTTC,CASSPRGVWQETQYF
-,-,TRBV11-2,TRBJ2-1,TGTGCCAGCAGCTTGAGGGTTTCCCACAATGAGCAGTTCTTC,CASSLRVSHNEQFF